These T cell receptor beta chains were read from a single sample in a study of T cell responses to AZD1222 COVID-19 vaccine. Here immunoSEQ multiplex PCR was the method, and the copy in TCRdb shows in-frame clones only, minus some. Of 90,000 to 110,000 clones in the sample, more than 70% were seen once. The sample consisted of peripheral blood, taken on day 0 of AZD1222 vaccination. These receptors were obtained from an adult in good health. Each CDR3 is given with its conserved first and last residue. The D gene is left open where the match is weak. Clone size is stated in some rows and not others, as once, few, many or a class when expanded.

d_gene: TRBD1
v_gene: TRBV30
j_gene: TRBJ1-2
abundance: NA
CDR3nt: TGTGCCGAACAGGGGAGCTATGGCTACACCTTC
CDR3aa: CAEQGSYGYTF

d_gene: NA
v_gene: TRBV7-6
j_gene: TRBJ1-3
abundance: NA
CDR3nt: TGTGCCAGCAGCTTAGCGGTAGGGCCCAGTGGAAACACCATATATTTT
CDR3aa: CASSLAVGPSGNTIYF

d_gene: TRBD2
v_gene: TRBV5-1
j_gene: TRBJ2-2
abundance: NA
CDR3nt: TGCGCCAGCAGCCCAACCGGTCTAGCGGGGGCTATGAACACCGGGGAGCTGTTTTTT
CDR3aa: CASSPTGLAGAMNTGELFF

d_gene: NA
v_gene: TRBV7-2
j_gene: TRBJ2-3
abundance: NA
CDR3nt: TGTGCCAGCAGCCCCCAGATTGATACGCAGTATTTT
CDR3aa: CASSPQIDTQYF

d_gene: NA
v_gene: TRBV2
j_gene: TRBJ2-3
abundance: NA
CDR3nt: TGTGCCAGCAGTCGGGACAGCCGGGGGGGAGATACGCAGTATTTT
CDR3aa: CASSRDSRGGDTQYF

d_gene: NA
v_gene: TRBV18
j_gene: TRBJ1-2
abundance: NA
CDR3nt: TGTGCCAGCTCACCGCCTACAGGCCCCATCTATGGCTACACCTTC
CDR3aa: CASSPPTGPIYGYTF

d_gene: NA
v_gene: TRBV6-4
j_gene: TRBJ1-6
abundance: NA
CDR3nt: TGTGCCAGCAGTGTGTCGGGGAGAACTTCACCCCTCCACTTT
CDR3aa: CASSVSGRTSPLHF

d_gene: NA
v_gene: TRBV7-2
j_gene: TRBJ2-3
abundance: NA
CDR3nt: TGTGCCAGCAGTTATCGGGCCGTCGGGTCAGATACGCAGTATTTT
CDR3aa: CASSYRAVGSDTQYF

d_gene: NA
v_gene: TRBV27
j_gene: TRBJ2-3
abundance: NA
CDR3nt: TGTGCCAGCAGTTTATCGGGCACAGATACGCAGTATTTT
CDR3aa: CASSLSGTDTQYF

d_gene: NA
v_gene: TRBV4-2
j_gene: TRBJ1-6
abundance: once
CDR3nt: TGTGCCAGCAGCCGAACGACAGAGTATAATTCACCCCTCCACTTT
CDR3aa: CASSRTTEYNSPLHF

d_gene: NA
v_gene: TRBV9
j_gene: TRBJ1-1
abundance: NA
CDR3nt: TGTGCCAGCAGCGTTCACTCGAACACTGAAGCTTTCTTT
CDR3aa: CASSVHSNTEAFF

d_gene: NA
v_gene: TRBV19
j_gene: TRBJ1-4
abundance: NA
CDR3nt: TGTGCCAGTAGTATAGCGGCTGGGGGTGCTAATGAAAAACTGTTTTTT
CDR3aa: CASSIAAGGANEKLFF

d_gene: TRBD2
v_gene: TRBV6-6
j_gene: TRBJ2-2
abundance: NA
CDR3nt: TGTGCCAGCAGTCTCTGGACTAGCGGGAGGGCGAACACCGGGGAGCTGTTTTTT
CDR3aa: CASSLWTSGRANTGELFF

d_gene: TRBD2
v_gene: TRBV6-5
j_gene: TRBJ2-7
abundance: NA
CDR3nt: TGTGCCAGTAGGCGGGGGTCCCCCTACGAGCAGTACTTC
CDR3aa: CASRRGSPYEQYF

d_gene: NA
v_gene: TRBV5-4
j_gene: TRBJ1-1
abundance: NA
CDR3nt: TGTGCCAGCAGCACCGGAGACACACAGAACACTGAAGCTTTCTTT
CDR3aa: CASSTGDTQNTEAFF

d_gene: NA
v_gene: TRBV19
j_gene: TRBJ1-5
abundance: NA
CDR3nt: TGTGCCAGTAGTAGCCGCGACGGGCACAATCAGCCCCAGCATTTT
CDR3aa: CASSSRDGHNQPQHF

d_gene: NA
v_gene: TRBV5-4
j_gene: TRBJ2-7
abundance: NA
CDR3nt: TGTGCCAGCAGCAGGCCCGGGCCCGGAGAAGGCGAGCAGTACTTC
CDR3aa: CASSRPGPGEGEQYF

d_gene: TRBD2
v_gene: TRBV4-1
j_gene: TRBJ2-2
abundance: NA
CDR3nt: TGCGCCAGCAGCCAAGGGGGACTAGCGGGAGTGGGCACCGGGGAGCTGTTTTTT
CDR3aa: CASSQGGLAGVGTGELFF

d_gene: TRBD2
v_gene: TRBV9
j_gene: TRBJ2-1
abundance: NA
CDR3nt: TGTGCCAGCAGCCCCAGGACTAGCGGGCCTTCCTACAATGAGCAGTTCTTC
CDR3aa: CASSPRTSGPSYNEQFF

d_gene: TRBD1
v_gene: TRBV13
j_gene: TRBJ1-1
abundance: NA
CDR3nt: TGTGCCAGCAGTTTTACAGGGGATTGGAACACTGAAGCTTTCTTT
CDR3aa: CASSFTGDWNTEAFF

d_gene: TRBD2
v_gene: TRBV4-2
j_gene: TRBJ2-3
abundance: few
CDR3nt: TGTGCCAGCAGACCCTGGACCGGGACTAGCGGGGGCACAGATACGCAGTATTTT
CDR3aa: CASRPWTGTSGGTDTQYF

d_gene: TRBD2
v_gene: TRBV11-2
j_gene: TRBJ2-3
abundance: NA
CDR3nt: TGTGCCAGCAGCCCCGCAGCGGGAGGGCCTGGAGATACGCAGTATTTT
CDR3aa: CASSPAAGGPGDTQYF

d_gene: TRBD2
v_gene: TRBV7-2
j_gene: TRBJ2-1
abundance: NA
CDR3nt: TGTGCCAGCAGCTCGAGAATAGCGGGGGCTGGTAATGAGCAGTTCTTC
CDR3aa: CASSSRIAGAGNEQFF

d_gene: NA
v_gene: TRBV6-6
j_gene: TRBJ1-2
abundance: NA
CDR3nt: TGTGCCAGCAGTTACTCGCGGGGCTCCCTCTATGGCTACACCTTC
CDR3aa: CASSYSRGSLYGYTF

d_gene: NA
v_gene: TRBV24-1
j_gene: TRBJ1-2
abundance: NA
CDR3nt: TGTGCCACCAGTGATTGGGGCCCTAACTATGGCTACACCTTC
CDR3aa: CATSDWGPNYGYTF

d_gene: NA
v_gene: TRBV28
j_gene: TRBJ2-5
abundance: NA
CDR3nt: TGTGCCAGCAGTTCCCCGTTTTTCCGCCAAGAGACCCAGTACTTC
CDR3aa: CASSSPFFRQETQYF

d_gene: NA
v_gene: TRBV18
j_gene: TRBJ1-2
abundance: NA
CDR3nt: TGTGCCAGCTCACCGACCGGGACATCCACGGGCTATGGCTACACCTTC
CDR3aa: CASSPTGTSTGYGYTF

d_gene: NA
v_gene: TRBV7-9
j_gene: TRBJ1-1
abundance: NA
CDR3nt: TGTGCCAGCAGCCCGGGGGACCCACTAAAAAACACTGAAGCTTTCTTT
CDR3aa: CASSPGDPLKNTEAFF

d_gene: NA
v_gene: TRBV30
j_gene: TRBJ2-1
abundance: NA
CDR3nt: TGTGCCTGGAGTGTACGAAATGAGCAGTTCTTC
CDR3aa: CAWSVRNEQFF

d_gene: TRBD2
v_gene: TRBV7-3
j_gene: TRBJ2-3
abundance: once
CDR3nt: TGTGCCAGCAGCTCCGGACTAGCGGGGGGGCAAAATACGCAGTATTTT
CDR3aa: CASSSGLAGGQNTQYF

d_gene: TRBD2
v_gene: TRBV3-1/TRBV3-2
j_gene: TRBJ2-2
abundance: NA
CDR3nt: TGTGCCAGCAGCCAACTAGCGGCGAACACCGGGGAGCTGTTTTTT
CDR3aa: CASSQLAANTGELFF

d_gene: NA
v_gene: TRBV19
j_gene: TRBJ2-1
abundance: NA
CDR3nt: TGTGCCAGTAGTCTCGTGGCGCTTGGGCAGGGAAATGAGCAGTTCTTC
CDR3aa: CASSLVALGQGNEQFF

d_gene: NA
v_gene: TRBV4-2
j_gene: TRBJ2-4
abundance: NA
CDR3nt: TGTGCCAGCAGCCTTCTGACCGGGATAGCCAAAAACATTCAGTACTTC
CDR3aa: CASSLLTGIAKNIQYF

d_gene: NA
v_gene: TRBV19
j_gene: TRBJ1-5
abundance: NA
CDR3nt: TGTGCCAGTAGTATATTAGGAGGTAGCAATCAGCCCCAGCATTTT
CDR3aa: CASSILGGSNQPQHF

d_gene: NA
v_gene: TRBV5-4
j_gene: TRBJ2-3
abundance: NA
CDR3nt: TGTGCCAGCAGCTTGGGCGGGCCTGGCACAGATACGCAGTATTTT
CDR3aa: CASSLGGPGTDTQYF

d_gene: NA
v_gene: TRBV15
j_gene: TRBJ2-3
abundance: NA
CDR3nt: TGTGCCACCAGCAGGGCCGGGCCCGGGAGCACAGATACGCAGTATTTT
CDR3aa: CATSRAGPGSTDTQYF

d_gene: NA
v_gene: TRBV4-1
j_gene: TRBJ1-4
abundance: NA
CDR3nt: TGCGCCAGCAGCCAAGAGGAGGCCGTGGGTGAAAAACTGTTTTTT
CDR3aa: CASSQEEAVGEKLFF

d_gene: NA
v_gene: TRBV11-2
j_gene: TRBJ1-2
abundance: NA
CDR3nt: TGTGCCAGCACCAGTGGGTATGGCTACACCTTC
CDR3aa: CASTSGYGYTF

d_gene: TRBD2
v_gene: TRBV6-5
j_gene: TRBJ2-1
abundance: NA
CDR3nt: TGTGCCAGCAGGGCTAGCGGGAGTGGGTATGAGCAGTTCTTC
CDR3aa: CASRASGSGYEQFF

d_gene: TRBD1
v_gene: TRBV20-1
j_gene: TRBJ1-1
abundance: once
CDR3nt: TGCAGTGCTAGTCAGGGGGGGCCCACTGAAGCTTTCTTT
CDR3aa: CSASQGGPTEAFF

d_gene: NA
v_gene: TRBV7-9
j_gene: TRBJ1-3
abundance: NA
CDR3nt: TGTGCCAGCAGCCCGAATCCCCTAAACACCATATATTTT
CDR3aa: CASSPNPLNTIYF

d_gene: NA
v_gene: TRBV9
j_gene: TRBJ2-2
abundance: NA
CDR3nt: TGTGCCAGCAGCCATCGGACAGTACCTACCGGGGAGCTGTTTTTT
CDR3aa: CASSHRTVPTGELFF

d_gene: NA
v_gene: TRBV19
j_gene: TRBJ2-1
abundance: NA
CDR3nt: TGTGCCAGTAGCCCGGGACCATCTCTGGGCAATGAGCAGTTCTTC
CDR3aa: CASSPGPSLGNEQFF

d_gene: NA
v_gene: TRBV19
j_gene: TRBJ1-2
abundance: NA
CDR3nt: TGTGCCAGTAGTGTTCGGAGGGGGGTTGGAAAAGGAGGCTACACCTTC
CDR3aa: CASSVRRGVGKGGYTF

d_gene: NA
v_gene: TRBV2
j_gene: TRBJ2-5
abundance: NA
CDR3nt: TGTGCCAGCAGTGAATGGGGCCAAGAGACCCAGTACTTC
CDR3aa: CASSEWGQETQYF

d_gene: TRBD1
v_gene: TRBV5-4
j_gene: TRBJ2-1
abundance: NA
CDR3nt: TGTGCCAGCAGCTTGGCCCCGACAGGGGGCCAGTCTTATGAGCAGTTCTTC
CDR3aa: CASSLAPTGGQSYEQFF

d_gene: TRBD2
v_gene: TRBV24-1
j_gene: TRBJ2-5
abundance: NA
CDR3nt: TGTGCCACCAGTGTAGCGGGAGATAGGGAGACCCAGTACTTC
CDR3aa: CATSVAGDRETQYF

d_gene: NA
v_gene: TRBV9
j_gene: TRBJ2-3
abundance: once
CDR3nt: TGTGCCAGCAGCCTGGACGCGGACACAGATACGCAGTATTTT
CDR3aa: CASSLDADTDTQYF

d_gene: TRBD2
v_gene: TRBV24-1
j_gene: TRBJ2-3
abundance: NA
CDR3nt: TGTGCCACCAGTGTTGCGAGCGGGAGGACAGATACGCAGTATTTT
CDR3aa: CATSVASGRTDTQYF

d_gene: NA
v_gene: TRBV5-1
j_gene: TRBJ1-3
abundance: NA
CDR3nt: TGCGCCAGCAGCCCCAAGCCCACGGTTCTTGGAAACACCATATATTTT
CDR3aa: CASSPKPTVLGNTIYF

d_gene: NA
v_gene: TRBV29-1
j_gene: TRBJ1-1
abundance: NA
CDR3nt: TGCAGCGTCGGACATTCGGGTGAAGCTTTCTTT
CDR3aa: CSVGHSGEAFF

d_gene: TRBD2
v_gene: TRBV9
j_gene: TRBJ2-1
abundance: NA
CDR3nt: TGTGCCAGCAGCGTAGCTCTCCTAGCGGGGGACAATGAGCAGTTCTTC
CDR3aa: CASSVALLAGDNEQFF

d_gene: TRBD1
v_gene: TRBV6-1
j_gene: TRBJ1-4
abundance: NA
CDR3nt: TGTGCCAGCAGTGACGGACAGGCGGTCGAAAAACTGTTTTTT
CDR3aa: CASSDGQAVEKLFF

d_gene: TRBD1
v_gene: TRBV29-1
j_gene: TRBJ1-4
abundance: once
CDR3nt: TGCAGCGCCCGGGACAGGAAAAATGAAAAACTGTTTTTT
CDR3aa: CSARDRKNEKLFF

d_gene: TRBD1
v_gene: TRBV18
j_gene: TRBJ1-2
abundance: NA
CDR3nt: TGTGCCAGCTCACCGGGACAGGGTGCGAACTATGGCTACACCTTC
CDR3aa: CASSPGQGANYGYTF

d_gene: NA
v_gene: TRBV14
j_gene: TRBJ2-2
abundance: NA
CDR3nt: TGTGCCAGCAGCCTGGTACAGGGTATGGGGGAGCTGTTTTTT
CDR3aa: CASSLVQGMGELFF

d_gene: NA
v_gene: TRBV7-9
j_gene: TRBJ2-7
abundance: NA
CDR3nt: TGTGCCAGCAGCTTAGGGTTGGGGGCCTCCTACGAGCAGTACTTC
CDR3aa: CASSLGLGASYEQYF

d_gene: TRBD1
v_gene: TRBV5-1
j_gene: TRBJ1-5
abundance: NA
CDR3nt: TGCGCCAGCAGTGGACAGGGCCTGGAAAATCAGCCCCAGCATTTT
CDR3aa: CASSGQGLENQPQHF

d_gene: NA
v_gene: TRBV28
j_gene: TRBJ1-6
abundance: few
CDR3nt: TGTGCCAGCAGTCACACAGAGCCGGGACCGTGGAGCTCCTATAATTCACCCCTCCACTTT
CDR3aa: CASSHTEPGPWSSYNSPLHF